Below, one T cell receptor beta chain is given with its context. The junction departs from the called germline gene at one end, perhaps through a read error. One entry per CDR3 protein results from TCRdb running MiXCR on the 5' RACE reads. The sample carries 340,000 or so distinct CDR3 sequences, around 15% recorded once. The data were obtained in a study of CD8 T cells in ankylosing spondylitis. The germline gives CDR1 MNHEY, CDR2 SVGAGI. The CDR3 is made up of 12 amino acids. The receptor was derived from a male donor with ankylosing spondylitis or in good health (not recorded which). The chain carries TRBV6-5 and TRBJ1-2; D is unresolved. The sample taken for sequencing was blood, either unsorted or a sorted T cell fraction (not recorded which). CDR3 residues: CASSSEAGRECF. In nucleotides, the CDR3 is TGTGCCAGCAGTTCGGAGGCGGGAAGGGAGTGCTTC.